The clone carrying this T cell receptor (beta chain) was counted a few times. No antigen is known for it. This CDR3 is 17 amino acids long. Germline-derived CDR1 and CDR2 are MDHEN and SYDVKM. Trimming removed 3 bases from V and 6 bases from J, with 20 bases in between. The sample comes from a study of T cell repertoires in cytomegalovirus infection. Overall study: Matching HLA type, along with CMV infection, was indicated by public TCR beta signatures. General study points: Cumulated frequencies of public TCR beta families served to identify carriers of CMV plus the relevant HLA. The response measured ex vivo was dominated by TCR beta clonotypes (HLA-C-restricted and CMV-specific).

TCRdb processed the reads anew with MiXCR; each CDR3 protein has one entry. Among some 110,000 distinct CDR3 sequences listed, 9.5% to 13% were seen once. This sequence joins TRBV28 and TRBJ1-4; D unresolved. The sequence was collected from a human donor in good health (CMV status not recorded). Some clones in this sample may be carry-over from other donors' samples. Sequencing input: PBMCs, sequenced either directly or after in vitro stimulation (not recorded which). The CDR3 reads CASSFSGLSFNDEKLFF. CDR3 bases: TGTGCCAGCAGTTTTAGCGGGCTTTCCTTTAATGATGAAAAACTGTTTTTT. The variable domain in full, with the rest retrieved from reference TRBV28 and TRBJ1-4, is DVKVTQSSRYLVKRTGEKVFLECVQDMDHENMFWYRQDPGLGLRLIYFSYDVKMKEKGDIPEGYSVSREKKERFSLILESASTNQTSMYLCASSFSGLSFNDEKLFFGSGTQLSVL.